A selection of T cell receptor beta chains follows, all from one sample in a study of molecular identifiers for immune sequencing clone quantification. From the PCR reads, TCRdb called clonotypes with MiXCR, one entry per CDR3 protein. The table lists hundreds of thousands of distinct CDR3 sequences, less than 30% of them singletons. Material: naive CD8+ T cells from blood, with Jurkat cell RNA spiked in. Every receptor here comes from a human donor in good health. Some libraries in this study had Jurkat cell RNA spiked in. The CDR3 runs from the conserved cysteine through the conserved F or W. The order of the fields is D gene, V gene, clone size, J gene, CDR3 DNA, CDR3 protein. A D gene is named only where the DNA matches it firmly. The size entry is marked missing in some rows and otherwise reads once, few, many or a size class.

NA,TRBV7-9,many,TRBJ2-7,TGTGCCAGCAGTTTAGACGAGCAGTACTTC,CASSLDEQYF
NA,TRBV7-9,few,TRBJ1-4,TGTGCCAGCAGCTCTGATGAAAAACTGTTTTTT,CASSSDEKLFF
NA,TRBV13,many,TRBJ1-5,TGTGCCAGCAGCCCCCGAGGGTCGGATCAGCCCCAGCATTTT,CASSPRGSDQPQHF
NA,TRBV12-3/TRBV12-4,many,TRBJ1-4,TGTGCCAGCAGTTTAGCGGGGCCTAATGAAAAACTGTTTTTT,CASSLAGPNEKLFF
TRBD1,TRBV19,few,TRBJ2-5,TGTGCCAGTAGTCCCGCCCCCGGGACAGATAAAGAGACCCAGTACTTC,CASSPAPGTDKETQYF
NA,TRBV20-1,many,TRBJ1-4,TGCAGTGCTAGAGATCTTTGGGGGGCAACTAATGAAAAACTGTTTTTT,CSARDLWGATNEKLFF
NA,TRBV24-1,many,TRBJ2-1,TGTGCCACCCCCCCGGCCTGCAGAATATACAATGAGCAGTTCTTC,CATPPACRIYNEQFF
NA,TRBV6-2/TRBV6-3,many,TRBJ1-1,TGTGCCAGCAGATTTCCCCCGGTTGAAGCTTTCTTT,CASRFPPVEAFF
NA,TRBV24-1,few,TRBJ2-2,TGTGCCACCAGTGATTTCTACGACAGTGGCACCGGGGAGCTGTTTTTT,CATSDFYDSGTGELFF
NA,TRBV20-1,many,TRBJ2-5,TGCAGTGCTCAAGATGTCCTGCCCCAAGAGACCCAGTACTTC,CSAQDVLPQETQYF
TRBD1,TRBV7-6,NA,TRBJ2-1,TGTGCCAGCAGCTTATTAGGGGTCGGGACAGGTTACAATGGGCAGTTCTTC,CASSLLGVGTGYNGQFF
NA,TRBV5-1,many,TRBJ2-3,TGCGCCAGCAGCTACCCGGGAGTTGGGACAGATACGCAGTATTTT,CASSYPGVGTDTQYF
NA,TRBV20-1,NA,TRBJ1-5,TGCAGTGCTAGAGATGCAGACCGGGTAGGTTTCGATCAGCCCCAGCATTTT,CSARDADRVGFDQPQHF
NA,TRBV4-3,many,TRBJ2-7,TGCGCCAGCAGCCAAGAATCGTCCACCTCCTACGAGCAGTACTTC,CASSQESSTSYEQYF
TRBD1,TRBV6-5,few,TRBJ2-2,TGTGCCAGCAGTTACGCACAGGGGGCGAACACCGGGGAGCTGTTTTTT,CASSYAQGANTGELFF
TRBD2,TRBV9,NA,TRBJ2-1,TGTGCCAGCAGCGCAGGGACTACCGATTACAATGAGCAGTTCTTC,CASSAGTTDYNEQFF
TRBD1,TRBV4-1,many,TRBJ2-2,TGCGCCAGCAGCCAAGGACAGGGGGTGGTCGGGGAGCTGTTTTTT,CASSQGQGVVGELFF
NA,TRBV5-6,many,TRBJ2-3,TGTGCCAGCAGCTTGGCCTTAGGCACAGATACGCAGTATTTT,CASSLALGTDTQYF
NA,TRBV20-1,many,TRBJ1-1,TGCAGTGCTAGTCAGTCGAACACTGAAGCTTTCTTT,CSASQSNTEAFF
TRBD1,TRBV27,few,TRBJ2-7,TGTGCCAGCAGTTACGGGTCACAGGGGGATTACGAGCAGTACTTC,CASSYGSQGDYEQYF
NA,TRBV5-6,NA,TRBJ2-5,TGTGCCAGCAGCTTTTTTGGGACAACGCAAGAGACCCAGTACTTC,CASSFFGTTQETQYF
NA,TRBV27,few,TRBJ1-1,TGTGCCAGCAGTCCAATCGCCCCGACAGGTATTGTGATGAACACTGAAGCTTTCTTT,CASSPIAPTGIVMNTEAFF
NA,TRBV7-9,NA,TRBJ1-1,TGTGCCAGCACCGCGGGGGGGGTGATTGAAGCTTTCTTT,CASTAGGVIEAFF
NA,TRBV20-1,NA,TRBJ2-7,TGCAGTGCTAGACTCCGGGGGCGTACCTACGAGCAGTACTTC,CSARLRGRTYEQYF
NA,TRBV29-1,NA,TRBJ2-7,TGCAGCGTTGGTACAGGTCGGGGTACCGCGCCGTACTTC,CSVGTGRGTAPYF
NA,TRBV5-1,many,TRBJ2-6,TGCGCCAGCAGCCCGGAAACTTCTGGGGCCAACGTCCTGACTTTC,CASSPETSGANVLTF
NA,TRBV7-9,few,TRBJ1-1,TGTGCCAGCAGCTTAGCTTTTGGGGGTTTAAAGAACACTGAAGCTTTCTTT,CASSLAFGGLKNTEAFF
NA,TRBV4-3,NA,TRBJ1-5,TGCGCCAGCAGCCATGATACGGGGGGCGGCCAGCCCCAGCATTTT,CASSHDTGGGQPQHF
TRBD1,TRBV5-1,many,TRBJ2-7,TGCGCCAGCAGCCCGGACAGGGGGCTAGGCTACGAGCAGTACTTC,CASSPDRGLGYEQYF
NA,TRBV7-9,few,TRBJ2-5,TGTGCCAGCAGCTTAGAGAAAGTTGCAGGGAAAGAGACCCAGTACTTC,CASSLEKVAGKETQYF
NA,TRBV14,once,TRBJ2-5,TGTGCCAGCAGCCAAGTTCATCCGGGGGCGGATCTAGAGGCCCAGTACTTC,CASSQVHPGADLEAQYF
NA,TRBV12-3/TRBV12-4,NA,TRBJ2-5,TGTGCCGGCAGTGGGCCGGATGAGACCCAGTACTTC,CAGSGPDETQYF
NA,TRBV9,NA,TRBJ2-1,TGTGCCAGCAGCTCCTTATTTTATGAGCAGTTCTTC,CASSSLFYEQFF
TRBD1,TRBV29-1,many,TRBJ2-2,TGCAGCGCGACCTCCGGGACAGAGAACACCGGGGAGCTGTTTTTT,CSATSGTENTGELFF
NA,TRBV5-1,many,TRBJ2-3,TGCGCCAGCAGCTCCCCCGTCGGCGGTCGAACAGATACGCAGTATTTT,CASSSPVGGRTDTQYF
TRBD2,TRBV7-9,few,TRBJ2-7,TGTGCCAGCAGCCCTGCGGTGGGGCTGGGGGGGGAGCAGTACTTC,CASSPAVGLGGEQYF
NA,TRBV6-5,NA,TRBJ2-2,TGTGCCAGCAGAGGGACTGCCACCGGGGAGCTGTTATTT,CASRGTATGELLF
NA,TRBV4-3,NA,TRBJ2-2,TGCGCCAGCAGCCAGGGGACGACGCTGAACACCGGGGAGCTGTTTTTT,CASSQGTTLNTGELFF
NA,TRBV6-5,few,TRBJ2-7,TGTGCCAGCAGTTCAGGACCGATCTCCGAGCAGTACTTC,CASSSGPISEQYF
NA,TRBV6-5,few,TRBJ1-1,TGTGCCAGCAGTTACCGGTCGGGCAGGGTTGGCACTGAAGCTTTCTTT,CASSYRSGRVGTEAFF
NA,TRBV6-1,NA,TRBJ1-2,TGTGCCAGCAAACTGACAGGAGGGGGCTACACCTTC,CASKLTGGGYTF
NA,TRBV11-2,NA,TRBJ1-4,TGTGCCTGCAGCTTAATTGAAAAACTGTTTTTT,CACSLIEKLFF
TRBD2,TRBV4-1,NA,TRBJ2-1,TGCGCCAGCAGCCAAGTCAGGACTAGCTTCAACAATGAGCAGTTCTTC,CASSQVRTSFNNEQFF
NA,TRBV12-3/TRBV12-4,many,TRBJ2-3,TGTGCCAGCGCCTCCGGGGACCCCAGCACAGATACGCAGTATTTT,CASASGDPSTDTQYF
TRBD1,TRBV7-9,many,TRBJ1-1,TGTGCCATTGCAGGGGGCTGGGGCACTGAAGCTTTCTTT,CAIAGGWGTEAFF
NA,TRBV19,few,TRBJ2-6,TGTGCCAGCCGTACGGGTACAGGGGCCAACGTCCTGACTTTC,CASRTGTGANVLTF
NA,TRBV12-3/TRBV12-4,NA,TRBJ1-1,TGTGCCAGCAGTTACTTTCTCCGGGACCGCGTCGACACTGAAGCTTTCTTT,CASSYFLRDRVDTEAFF
NA,TRBV2,NA,TRBJ1-1,TGTGCCAGCAGTGAACTAGTTTCCCCTGAAGCTTTCTTT,CASSELVSPEAFF
TRBD1,TRBV28,many,TRBJ1-4,TGTGCCAGCAGTTTAAACCGGGACAGGGAAGGAAATTTGCCGTTTGAAAAACTGTTTTTT,CASSLNRDREGNLPFEKLFF
NA,TRBV19,few,TRBJ2-3,TGTGCCAGTAGTATAGTCCTCTGGCGGGGCACAGATACGCAGTATTTT,CASSIVLWRGTDTQYF